The 23 T cell receptor beta chains listed next were all sequenced from one sample in a study of Ad26.COV2.S vaccination and SARS-CoV-2 variants. Sequenced by immunoSEQ multiplex PCR; TCRdb stores in-frame clones only, minus some. The sample consists of roughly 150,000 clones, approximately 90% of them appearing once. Sequenced material: peripheral blood, taken after recovery from COVID-19. The receptors derive from a human donor who had recovered from COVID-19.

The rearrangement uses TRBV7-9 and TRBJ2-7; possible D gene TRBD1, 5 bases. Germline assignment: CDR1 SEHNR and CDR2 FQNEAQ (reference sequence). The CDR3 is 13 residues long. V gave up 5 bases and J gave up 4 bases, with 12 bases separating them. CDR3 DNA sequence: TGTGCCAGCAGCCCCAGGGTAGAATACGAGCAGTACTTC. Its translation: CASSPRVEYEQYF.

The rearrangement joins TRBV6-6 to TRBJ1-2; 9 bases are a match to TRBD1. This CDR3 is built from 15 residues. After removal of 2 bases from V and 7 bases from J, the junction contained 8 bases not matched to a gene. Germline V lookup: CDR1 MNHNY, CDR2 SVGAGI (reference sequence). In nucleotides, the CDR3 is TGTGCCAGCAGTTACCGGGAACAGGGGGCAGGTGGCTACACCTTC. Translation gives CASSYREQGAGGYTF.

This clone was detected a few times. The rearrangement uses TRBV27 and TRBJ2-7, with a tentative D call TRBD1 (5 bases). Germline values: CDR1 MNHEY, CDR2 SMNVEV (reference sequence). The length of the CDR3 is 13 residues. Trimming left V 2 bases short and J 6 bases short, with 11 bases between. CDR3 in amino acids: CASSLTGSGEQYF. The CDR3 nucleotides read TGTGCCAGCAGTTTAACAGGATCTGGCGAGCAGTACTTC.

The DNA of the CDR3 is TGTGCCAGCAGCTTAGGAGTGGGGGAGTTCATGAACACTGAAGCTTTCTTT. Protein product: CASSLGVGEFMNTEAFF. The rearrangement joins TRBV11-2 to TRBJ1-1; TRBD1 might be the D (5 bases). CDR1 is SGHAT, CDR2 FQNNGV, per germline. The CDR3 runs 17 residues. V lost 1 base and J 0 bases, leaving 15 bases between the germline ends.

The chain recombines TRBV28 with TRBJ1-1; 7 bases match TRBD1. The V and J ends lost 6 bases and 1 base, in that order; junction bases with no gene match: 17. Per germline, CDR1 MDHEN and CDR2 SYDVKM. The CDR3 runs to 18 residues. The CDR3 here is CASSQGGATGVANTEAFF. The CDR3 DNA follows: TGTGCCAGCAGCCAAGGGGGCGCGACGGGGGTGGCGAACACTGAAGCTTTCTTT. The full variable domain, completed using reference TRBV28 and TRBJ1-1, is DVKVTQSSRYLVKRTGEKVFLECVQDMDHENMFWYRQDPGLGLRLIYFSYDVKMKEKGDIPEGYSVSREKKERFSLILESASTNQTSMYLCASSQGGATGVANTEAFFGQGTRLTVV.

CDR3 DNA: TGTGCCAGCAGCCGTCTAACTAGCGACTACGAGCAGTACTTC. Protein sequence: CASSRLTSDYEQYF. This rearrangement joins TRBV7-2 to TRBJ2-7; 7 bases are shared with TRBD2. After removal of 5 bases from V and 3 bases from J, the junction contained 7 bases not matched to a gene. Looked up from germline, CDR1 is SGHTA and CDR2 is FQGNSA. There are 14 residues in the CDR3.

The chain links TRBV19 to TRBJ2-1; D remains unclear. This CDR3 is built from 14 residues. Trimming left V 3 bases short and J 0 bases short, with 6 bases between. Per the germline V gene, CDR1 is LNHDA and CDR2 is SQIVND (reference sequence). CDR3 sequence reads: CASSIVSSYNEQFF. CDR3 sequence (DNA): TGTGCCAGTAGTATCGTTAGCTCCTACAATGAGCAGTTCTTC.

The chain combines TRBV30 with TRBJ2-3; the match to TRBD2 covers 8 bases. The CDR3 runs 15 residues. CDR1 and CDR2 from the germline V gene are GTSNPN and SVGIG (reference sequence). V lost 3 bases to trimming and J lost 5 bases; unmatched junction nucleotides: 10. CDR3 nucleotides: TGTGCCTGGAGGGGAGCGGGGGCCGGGAAAGATACGCAGTATTTT. Its protein is CAWRGAGAGKDTQYF.

This chain joins TRBV7-8 and TRBJ2-5; TRBD1 agrees at 9 bases. The CDR3 has 15 amino acids. The J segment lost 5 bases and the V segment lost 7 bases, leaving 11 bases of the junction unmatched. The germline gives CDR1 SGHVS, CDR2 FQNEAQ. The CDR3 is CASTPGQGLYETQYF. The CDR3 nucleotides read TGTGCCAGCACTCCGGGACAGGGCTTGTATGAGACCCAGTACTTC. Full variable domain (rest looked up from reference TRBV7-8 and TRBJ2-5): GAGVSQSPRYKVAKRGQDVALRCDPISGHVSLFWYQQALGQGPEFLTYFQNEAQLDKSGLPSDRFFAERPEGSVSTLKIQRTQQEDSAVYLCASTPGQGLYETQYFGPGTRLLVL.

The genes are TRBV5-1 and TRBJ2-5; TRBD1 agrees at 9 bases. V was pared by 10 bases and J by 4 bases, with 8 bases of the junction left unmatched. Germline CDR1 reads SGHRS; CDR2 reads YFSETQ. The CDR3 has 13 amino acids. CDR3 protein: CASTGGGGETQYF. CDR3 coding DNA: TGCGCCTCCACAGGGGGCGGTGGAGAGACCCAGTACTTC.

The chain links TRBV14 to TRBJ2-5, with D perhaps TRBD1 (5 bases). Per the germline V gene, CDR1 is SGHDN and CDR2 is FVKESK. This CDR3 has 16 residues. V lost 4 bases to trimming and J lost 5 bases, with 20 bases between them. As DNA, the CDR3 is TGTGCCAGCAGCCCAAGTATGACAGCCAAGTGGGAGACCCAGTACTTC. This gives the protein CASSPSMTAKWETQYF.

V usage is TRBV10-3 and J usage is TRBJ1-1; no reliable D call. From germline, CDR1 is ENHRY and CDR2 SYGVKD. V lost 0 bases and J lost 11, with 7 bases in between. CDR3 length: 11 residues. The CDR3 region has the DNA TGTGCCATCAGTGAGTCGTACGAGGCTTTCTTT. This encodes CAISESYEAFF.

This chain's CDR3 is CASSEAGNGYTF. The CDR3 region has the DNA TGTGCCAGCAGTGAAGCGGGTAATGGCTACACCTTC. This chain connects TRBV6-1 to TRBJ1-2; no definite D call. The CDR3 runs 12 residues. Between the trimmed V and J ends, which lost 0 bases and 6 bases, there was a span of 5 bases. Germline V gives CDR1 MNHNS, CDR2 SASEGT.

The chain combines TRBV25-1 with TRBJ2-1; 9 bases map to TRBD2. The V segment lost 4 bases and the J segment 6 bases; nucleotides outside the gene matches: 7. The CDR3 runs 15 residues. Germline CDR1 is MGHDK and CDR2 is SYGVNS. CDR3: CASSGPAGGPNEQFF. The CDR3 DNA reads as TGTGCCAGCAGTGGCCCAGCGGGGGGCCCCAATGAGCAGTTCTTC.

The J gene is TRBJ2-5, the V gene TRBV19; D gene uncertain. Germline V CDR1 and CDR2: LNHDA, SQIVND (reference sequence). The CDR3 runs 10 residues. The V end was cut by 6 bases, the J end by 4 bases, with 3 bases between. CDR3 region: CASRGETQYF. In nucleotides, the CDR3 is TGTGCCAGTAGAGGAGAGACCCAGTACTTC. The variable domain in full, with the rest retrieved from reference TRBV19 and TRBJ2-5, is DGGITQSPKYLFRKEGQNVTLSCEQNLNHDAMYWYRQDPGQGLRLIYYSQIVNDFQKGDIAEGYSVSREKKESFPLTVTSAQKNPTAFYLCASRGETQYFGPGTRLLVL.

The chain has TRBV4-1 and TRBJ2-7; weak D call: TRBD1 (5 bases). Germline CDR1 and CDR2: MGHRA and YSYEKL. V gave up 1 base and J gave up 4 bases, with 17 bases separating them. This CDR3 comprises 16 residues. The CDR3 is CASSQGSRAGLYEQYF. CDR3 bases: TGCGCCAGCAGCCAAGGTAGTCGGGCAGGGCTGTACGAGCAGTACTTC.

V and J are TRBV24-1 and TRBJ2-3; 10 nucleotides agree with TRBD2. After removal of 9 bases from V and 1 base from J, the junction contained 6 bases not matched to a gene. CDR3 length equals 15 residues. The germline CDR1 and CDR2 sequences are KGHDR and SFDVKD. The DNA of the CDR3 is TGTGCCACCGGGTGGGGGACTAGCGGCACAGATACGCAGTATTTT. This encodes CATGWGTSGTDTQYF.

The V and J genes are TRBV19 and TRBJ2-2; TRBD1 might be the D (6 bases). CDR3 length equals 13 residues. Between the trimmed V and J ends, which lost 3 bases and 9 bases, there was a span of 11 bases. CDR1 and CDR2 from the germline V gene are LNHDA and SQIVND (reference sequence). Here the CDR3 reads CASSIVGARELFF. In DNA, the CDR3 is TGTGCCAGTAGTATTGTGGGGGCCAGGGAGCTGTTTTTT. The whole variable domain, filled in from reference TRBV19 and TRBJ2-2, reads DGGITQSPKYLFRKEGQNVTLSCEQNLNHDAMYWYRQDPGQGLRLIYYSQIVNDFQKGDIAEGYSVSREKKESFPLTVTSAQKNPTAFYLCASSIVGARELFFGEGSRLTVL.

This clone turned up a few times. The chain links TRBV27 to TRBJ1-2; D perhaps matches TRBD1 (6 bases). CDR1 and CDR2 (germline): MNHEY, SMNVEV (reference sequence). The CDR3 spans 14 residues. V dropped 6 bases and J dropped 5 bases, with 16 bases sitting between them. This CDR3 is CASSEGMGHYGYTF. CDR3 DNA sequence: TGTGCCAGCAGCGAAGGGATGGGACATTATGGCTACACCTTC.

V and J are TRBV28 and TRBJ2-2; 7 nucleotides match TRBD1. V shed 6 bases, J shed 3 bases, and the junction held 7 bases outside the gene matches. Germline loops: CDR1 MDHEN, CDR2 SYDVKM. CDR3 length: 15 residues. The CDR3 spells CASSAGTEHTGELFF. The CDR3 nucleotides are TGTGCCAGCAGCGCCGGGACAGAACACACCGGGGAGCTGTTTTTT.

About this clone: The sample holds other DNA sequences that translate to the same CDR3. The genes are TRBV18 and TRBJ2-5; D tentatively fits TRBD1 or TRBD2 (5 bases each). CDR3 length equals 13 residues. Germline CDR1 and CDR2: KGHSH and LQKENI. Trimming pared 3 bases from V and 1 base from J, leaving 6 bases between. In nucleotides, the CDR3 is TGTGCCAGCTCACCTGGGGGCCAAGAGACCCAGTACTTC. The encoded protein is CASSPGGQETQYF.

The chain carries TRBV18 and TRBJ1-3, with 8 positions matching TRBD1. The length of the CDR3 is 16 residues. The germline gives CDR1 KGHSH, CDR2 LQKENI. With V trimmed by 2 bases and J by 0 bases, 3 bases remained unmatched. The CDR3 here is CASSPGTGSSGNTIYF. The CDR3 bases are TGTGCCAGCTCACCAGGGACAGGCAGCTCTGGAAACACCATATATTTT.

This chain uses TRBV11-2 with TRBJ2-3, with D uncertain. Deletions cut 6 bases from V and 6 bases from J, with 16 bases between. The germline V gene encodes CDR1 SGHAT and CDR2 FQNNGV. CDR3 length equals 14 residues. CDR3 protein: CASSSFQGDDTQYF. CDR3 in DNA: TGTGCCAGCAGTTCATTTCAAGGCGATGATACGCAGTATTTT.